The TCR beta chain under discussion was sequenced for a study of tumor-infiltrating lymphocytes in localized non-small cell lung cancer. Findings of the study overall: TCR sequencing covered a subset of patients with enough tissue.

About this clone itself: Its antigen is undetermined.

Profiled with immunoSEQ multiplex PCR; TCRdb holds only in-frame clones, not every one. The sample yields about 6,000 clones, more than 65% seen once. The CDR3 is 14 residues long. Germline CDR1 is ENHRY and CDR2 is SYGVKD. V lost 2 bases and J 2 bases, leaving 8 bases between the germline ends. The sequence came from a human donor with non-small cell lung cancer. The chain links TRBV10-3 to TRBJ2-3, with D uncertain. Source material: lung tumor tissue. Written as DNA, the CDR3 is TGTGCCATCAGTGAGGGACGAAACACAGATACGCAGTATTTT. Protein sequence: CAISEGRNTDTQYF.